The source of this T cell receptor (beta chain) is a study of vaccination effects on CD4 cells after COVID-19. For the study at large: About 1.8 million PBMC were seeded per well and grown in the presence of about 10 IU/ml IL-2 and 8.5 to 10 ug/ml peptides.

There are 14 residues in the CDR3. Germline V gene data show CDR1 as SEHNR and CDR2 as FQNEAQ (reference sequence). V gave up 5 bases and J gave up 4 bases, with 12 bases separating them. Method: immunoSEQ multiplex PCR; TCRdb's copy keeps in-frame clones and lacks some. This table has 40,000 to 45,000 clones, 76% appearing once. Concerning this clone itself: Its specificity is unknown.

Following a roughly 10-day culture, CD4+ T cells were purified. This individual tested PCR-positive for SARS-CoV-2 infection between March and December 2020. Participants completed two doses of the BNT162b2 or mRNA-1273 vaccine. This clonotype was sampled from a human donor who had a prior SARS-CoV-2 infection. The V call is TRBV7-9, the J call TRBJ2-1; perhaps TRBD1 as D (5 bases). The source was CD4+ T cells from PBMCs cultured without peptide, collected after COVID-19 vaccination. In DNA, the CDR3 is TGTGCCAGCAGCCAGTTGACAGCTTACAATGAGCAGTTCTTC. Residues: CASSQLTAYNEQFF.